Following are 16 T cell receptor beta chains from one sample sequenced in a study of T-cell memory formation after mild COVID-19. TCRdb independently ran MiXCR on the 5' RACE reads; one entry per CDR3 protein. The table shows 200,000 to 250,000 distinct CDR3 sequences, with under 30% occurring only once. The sequencing input was PBMCs or a T cell subset sorted from them (not recorded which). The source of these receptors is an adult woman who had mild COVID-19 (a few samples of this study predate the infection). Cell type and time point are not known.

The V gene is TRBV6-5, the J gene TRBJ2-1; 9 bases match TRBD2. The CDR3 covers 13 residues. V was pared by 7 bases and J by 6 bases, with 4 bases of the junction left unmatched. The germline gives CDR1 MNHEY, CDR2 SVGAGI. For the CDR3, the DNA is TGTGCCAGCACCCCAGCGGGGGGCAATGAGCAGTTCTTC. As protein: CASTPAGGNEQFF.

The chain links TRBV7-3 to TRBJ1-2; TRBD1 agrees at 10 bases. The CDR3 runs 14 residues. CDR1 is SGHTA, CDR2 FQGTGA, per germline. The V segment lost 3 bases and the J segment 8 bases; nucleotides outside the gene matches: 6. The CDR3 coding sequence is TGTGCCAGCAGCTTGGGACAGGGGATCCGGGGCTACACCTTC. Protein sequence: CASSLGQGIRGYTF.

The chain combines TRBV13 with TRBJ1-2, with TRBD1 matching 8 bases. The trim removed 5 bases at V and 4 bases at J, leaving 6 bases unmatched. The CDR3 is made up of 14 amino acids. Germline V CDR1 and CDR2: PRHDT, FYEKMQ (reference sequence). The DNA of the CDR3 is TGTGCCAGCAGCCTCCGGACAGGGAGCTATGGCTACACCTTC. Protein: CASSLRTGSYGYTF.

The chain uses TRBV10-3 and TRBJ2-5; possibly TRBD2 for D (7 bases). CDR3 length equals 14 residues. CDR1 ENHRY and CDR2 SYGVKD come from the germline V gene. With 7 bases removed from V and 2 bases from J, the gap between germline ends came to 14 bases. The CDR3 protein is CAINGGGLQETQYF. DNA for the CDR3: TGTGCCATCAACGGCGGGGGCCTACAAGAGACCCAGTACTTC.

The DNA for the CDR3 is TGTGCCACCAGTGACCATTTGACAGGGTTCGCCGGGGAGCTGTTTTTT. This gives the protein CATSDHLTGFAGELFF. The chain recombines TRBV24-1 with TRBJ2-2; 7 nucleotides line up with TRBD1. The CDR3 is 16 residues long. Trimming took 4 bases from V and 6 from J; bases not matched to a gene: 10. Germline V gives CDR1 KGHDR, CDR2 SFDVKD.

This clonotype was counted between two and nine times. The chain recombines TRBV7-9 with TRBJ2-7; no reliable D call. This CDR3 has 15 amino acids. Trimming removed 1 base at V and 4 bases at J, with 14 bases between. CDR1 SEHNR and CDR2 FQNEAQ come from the germline V gene (reference sequence). For the CDR3, the DNA is TGTGCCAGCAGCTTAGGTGAGACACCACCTTACGAGCAGTACTTC. Translation gives CASSLGETPPYEQYF.

The gene calls are TRBV6-5 and TRBJ2-1, with 8 bases lining up with TRBD2. The junction had 7 bases not matched to a gene; V was cut back by 11 bases and J by 4 bases. CDR1 and CDR2 (germline): MNHEY, SVGAGI. This CDR3 is built from 13 residues. CDR3 bases: TGTGCCTGCTCGGGGGGGCCATACAATGAGCAGTTCTTC. It specifies CACSGGPYNEQFF.

This clonotype was counted a few times. This chain joins TRBV15 and TRBJ2-7; possible D gene TRBD2, 6 bases. V was clipped by 5 bases and J by 0 bases, with 17 bases between them. The CDR3 extends over 16 amino acids. The V gene's germline CDR1 is LNHNV and CDR2 YYDKDF (reference sequence). CDR3 bases: TGTGCCACCAGCGAGAGGTCGGGGGTGTTCTCCTACGAGCAGTACTTC. This gives the protein CATSERSGVFSYEQYF.

The gene calls are TRBV12-3 or TRBV12-4 and TRBJ2-2, with 8 positions matching TRBD2. Losses at the gene ends were 6 bases for V and 4 bases for J; bases not matched to a gene: 7. This CDR3 comprises 15 residues. The chain's CDR3 is CASRFRGGRTGELFF. The CDR3 DNA follows: TGTGCCAGCAGATTTCGGGGGGGCCGCACCGGGGAGCTGTTTTTT.

The chain links TRBV7-3 to TRBJ2-3; TRBD2 aligns across 7 bases. The CDR3 runs 15 residues. J gave up 5 bases and V 2 bases, and 7 bases lay outside the gene matches. The germline V gene encodes CDR1 SGHTA and CDR2 FQGTGA. The CDR3 DNA sequence: TGTGCCAGCAGCTTAGAGAGGCGGGGGAGAGATACGCAGTATTTT. This encodes CASSLERRGRDTQYF.

V and J are TRBV7-2 and TRBJ2-5; 8 bases map to TRBD2. This CDR3 region has 16 residues. V shed 5 bases, J shed 0 bases, and the junction held 8 bases outside the gene matches. Looked up from germline, CDR1 is SGHTA and CDR2 is FQGNSA. The CDR3 DNA is TGTGCCAGCAGCCCCCTCTGGCGGGAGGACCAAGAGACCCAGTACTTC. Its protein is CASSPLWREDQETQYF.

This chain links TRBV12-1 with TRBJ2-2; the table's TRBD2 call for D was not verified on the DNA. TRBV12-1 counts as a pseudogene. CDR3 length equals 21 residues. CDR3 protein: CAYPIRWTNEGLRENTGELFF. For the CDR3, the DNA is TGTGCCTACCCCATCAGGTGGACTAATGAAGGTTTACGGGAGAACACCGGGGAGCTGTTTTTT.

The chain recombines TRBV7-3 with TRBJ2-5; 7 bases are shared with TRBD2. CDR3 length: 16 amino acids. CDR1 is SGHTA and CDR2 is FQGTGA in the germline V gene. The V segment lost 1 base and the J segment 7 bases; nucleotides outside the gene matches: 12. The CDR3 sequence is CASSLSLSGPFGTQYF. The CDR3 bases are TGTGCCAGCAGCTTAAGCCTTAGCGGGCCCTTTGGGACCCAGTACTTC.

The chain recombines TRBV7-9 with TRBJ2-7, with TRBD1 as a possible D gene (6 bases). Trimming took off 1 base at V and 6 bases at J, with 16 bases between the two ends. From germline, CDR1 is SEHNR and CDR2 FQNEAQ (reference sequence). The CDR3 contains 15 residues. This CDR3 reads CASSLVQGHPSEQYF. CDR3 DNA: TGTGCCAGCAGCTTAGTACAGGGTCATCCCTCCGAGCAGTACTTC.

The sample holds a few counts of this clonotype. The CDR3 is CASSRRAGEDQPQHF. CDR3 DNA: TGCGCCAGCAGCCGACGCGCGGGGGAGGATCAGCCCCAGCATTTT. The chain joins TRBV4-1 to TRBJ1-5; D perhaps matches TRBD1 (5 bases). V shed 4 bases and J shed 5 bases, with 15 bases lying between them. This CDR3 has 15 residues. Looked up from germline, CDR1 is MGHRA and CDR2 is YSYEKL.

This clonotype was detected only a few times. The rearrangement joins TRBV6-2 or TRBV6-3 to TRBJ2-6; D not certain. V dropped 5 bases and J dropped 0 bases, with 11 bases sitting between them. In germline, CDR1 is MNHEY, CDR2 SVGEGT. This CDR3 is built from 16 residues. As DNA, the CDR3 is TGTGCCAGCAGTCATAATATCGACTCTGGGGCCAACGTCCTGACTTTC. Translated, it gives CASSHNIDSGANVLTF.